A single sample gave rise to the 8 T cell receptor beta chains below, sequenced in a study of cytomegalovirus exposure and HLA in healthy donors. With 60 Vbeta and 13 Jbeta primers, the PCR was carried out. Method: immunoSEQ multiplex PCR; TCRdb's copy keeps in-frame clones and lacks some. This table has roughly 100,000 clones, approximately 82% appearing once. Material for sequencing was PBMCs. The receptors shown here come from a man aged 40-50 years in good health and CMV-seropositive.

This clone has a handful of counts. The rearrangement uses TRBV29-1 and TRBJ2-3, with 7 nucleotides matching TRBD1. Germline V gene lookup returns CDR1 SQVTM and CDR2 ANQGSEA. The CDR3 spans 12 residues. Germline trimming cut 7 bases from V and 2 bases from J; bases unmatched to any gene: 3. CDR3 coding DNA: TGCAGCGCAGGGACAGACACAGATACGCAGTATTTT. This sequence encodes CSAGTDTDTQYF.

The table lists this clone with a few counts. The genes are TRBV7-6 and TRBJ2-7; D uncertain. Germline V gene data show CDR1 as SGHVS and CDR2 as FNYEAQ. V lost 2 bases to trimming and J lost 2 bases, with 13 bases between them. The CDR3 is 15 residues long. The CDR3 nucleotides read TGTGCCAGCAGCTTAAATGTTGGCAGAACCTACGAGCAGTACTTC. Protein sequence: CASSLNVGRTYEQYF.

This clone was detected once. J is TRBJ2-2 and V is TRBV28; 8 nucleotides line up with TRBD1. The ends lost 5 bases at V and 3 bases at J; junction bases unmatched: 8. The CDR3 has 16 residues. Germline V CDR1 and CDR2: MDHEN, SYDVKM. The CDR3 reads CASSPGQGMHTGELFF. Here the CDR3 DNA reads TGTGCCAGCAGTCCCGGACAGGGTATGCACACCGGGGAGCTGTTTTTT.

This clone was detected only a few times. The chain couples TRBV6-6 to TRBJ2-7; the match to TRBD2 covers 8 bases. Germline V lookup: CDR1 MNHNY, CDR2 SVGAGI (reference sequence). The CDR3 is 13 amino acids. J gave up 5 bases and V 6 bases, and 6 bases lay outside the gene matches. CDR3 sequence: CASRPAGGHEQYF. CDR3 nucleotide sequence: TGTGCCAGCAGACCCGCGGGAGGCCACGAGCAGTACTTC.

The chain has TRBV7-3 and TRBJ2-7, with D perhaps TRBD1 (5 bases). The V gene's germline CDR1 is SGHTA and CDR2 FQGTGA. The CDR3 spans 13 residues. V gave up 5 bases and J gave up 5 bases, with 13 bases separating them. CDR3 bases: TGTGCCAGCAGCCAATTCAGGGCTGACGAGCAGTACTTC. Residues: CASSQFRADEQYF.

The gene calls are TRBV14 and TRBJ2-6; no definite D call. The CDR3 is 15 residues long. V was shortened by 2 bases and J by 3 bases, with 8 bases between the two germline ends. CDR1 is SGHDN and CDR2 is FVKESK in the germline V gene. This CDR3 is CASSQSPLGANVLTF. The CDR3 DNA is TGTGCCAGCAGCCAAAGCCCGCTTGGGGCCAACGTCCTGACTTTC.

The chain links TRBV7-2 to TRBJ2-2; no clear D. Germline CDR1 reads SGHTA; CDR2 reads FQGNSA. V dropped 3 bases and J dropped 4 bases, with 9 bases sitting between them. The CDR3 spans 14 residues. The CDR3 sequence: CASSFHPGTGELFF. Written as DNA, the CDR3 is TGTGCCAGCAGCTTTCACCCGGGCACCGGGGAGCTGTTTTTT.

The V gene is TRBV4-1, the J gene TRBJ1-5; maybe TRBD1 (5 bases). The CDR3 runs to 15 residues. Trimming pared 0 bases from V and 5 bases from J, leaving 11 bases between. CDR1 and CDR2 (germline): MGHRA, YSYEKL. CDR3 residues: CASSQEDSSYQPQHF. The CDR3 coding sequence is TGCGCCAGCAGCCAAGAAGACAGTTCTTATCAGCCCCAGCATTTT.